What follows are 3 T cell receptor beta chains derived from one specimen sequenced in a study of blood T cell repertoires in COVID-19. The method was immunoSEQ multiplex PCR; TCRdb's version includes in-frame clones alone and lacks a portion of them. The table shows tens of thousands of clones, with approximately 88% occurring only once. The sequenced sample was peripheral blood. These receptors were collected from a human donor in a cohort sampled during active COVID-19.

The CDR3 nucleotides are TGTGCCAGCGCCCGGGAACCCTATGGCTACACCTTC. This translates into CASAREPYGYTF. The rearrangement uses TRBV11-2 and TRBJ1-2, with D hard to call. This CDR3 spans 12 amino acids. The V gene lost 8 bases and the J gene lost 4 bases, with 11 bases spanning the gap. Germline CDR1 and CDR2: SGHAT and FQNNGV.

The chain has TRBV12-2 and TRBJ2-2; TRBD2, the table's D call, lacks a check against the DNA. TRBV12-2 is recorded as a pseudogene. The CDR3 sequence is 17 residues long. For the CDR3, the DNA is TGTGCAAGTCGCTTAGTACCCGGTAGCCGAGACACCGGGGAGCTGTTTTTT. Its translation: CASRLVPGSRDTGELFF.

This clone was picked up a small number of times. The chain uses TRBV7-9 and TRBJ1-2, with unresolved D. The CDR3 contains 12 residues. CDR1 is SEHNR and CDR2 is FQNEAQ in the germline V gene (reference sequence). The V gene lost 5 bases and the J gene lost 5 bases, with 9 bases spanning the gap. The CDR3 here is CASSLRDYGYTF. CDR3 nucleotides: TGTGCCAGCAGCCTGAGGGATTATGGCTACACCTTC.